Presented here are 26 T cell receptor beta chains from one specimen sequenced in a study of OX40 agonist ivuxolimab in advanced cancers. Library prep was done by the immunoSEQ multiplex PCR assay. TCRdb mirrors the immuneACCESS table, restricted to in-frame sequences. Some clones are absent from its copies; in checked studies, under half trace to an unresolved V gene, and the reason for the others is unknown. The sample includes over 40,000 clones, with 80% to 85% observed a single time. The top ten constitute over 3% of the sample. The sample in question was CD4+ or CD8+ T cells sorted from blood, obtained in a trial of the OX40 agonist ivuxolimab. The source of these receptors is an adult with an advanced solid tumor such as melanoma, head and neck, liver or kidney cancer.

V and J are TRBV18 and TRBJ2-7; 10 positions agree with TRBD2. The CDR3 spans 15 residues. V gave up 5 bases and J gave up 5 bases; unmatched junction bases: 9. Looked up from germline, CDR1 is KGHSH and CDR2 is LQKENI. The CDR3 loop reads CASSSSGGAPNEQYF. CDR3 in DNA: TGTGCCAGCTCATCAAGCGGGGGGGCTCCGAACGAGCAGTACTTC.

The CDR3, as DNA: TGCGCCAGCCAGGACAGGGGTTCACCCCTCCACTTT. This codes for CASQDRGSPLHF. This chain connects TRBV10-2 to TRBJ1-6; 9 nucleotides align to TRBD1. V lost 8 bases, J lost 9 bases, and 2 bases stayed unmatched. Germline lookup yields CDR1 WSHSY and CDR2 SAAADI. The CDR3 spans 12 residues.

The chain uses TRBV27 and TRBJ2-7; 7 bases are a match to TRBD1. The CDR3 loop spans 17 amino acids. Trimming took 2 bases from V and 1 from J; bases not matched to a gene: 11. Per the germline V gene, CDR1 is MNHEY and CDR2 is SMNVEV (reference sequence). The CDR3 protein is CASSLRIRGQRSYEQYF. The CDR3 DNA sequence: TGTGCCAGCAGTTTACGGATAAGGGGACAGCGATCCTACGAGCAGTACTTC.

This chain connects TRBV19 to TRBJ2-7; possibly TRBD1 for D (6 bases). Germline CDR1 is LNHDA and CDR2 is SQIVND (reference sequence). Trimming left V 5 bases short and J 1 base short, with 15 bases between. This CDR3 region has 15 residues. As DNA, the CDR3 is TGTGCCAGTAGTGGTCGACAGGCGTTTTCCTACGAGCAGTACTTC. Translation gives CASSGRQAFSYEQYF.

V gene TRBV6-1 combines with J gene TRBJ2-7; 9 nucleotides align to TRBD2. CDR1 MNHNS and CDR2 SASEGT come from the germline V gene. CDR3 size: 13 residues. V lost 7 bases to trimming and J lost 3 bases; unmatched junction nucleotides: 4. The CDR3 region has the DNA TGTGCCAGCAATCCTAGCGGGGTCTACGAGCAGTACTTC. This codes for CASNPSGVYEQYF.

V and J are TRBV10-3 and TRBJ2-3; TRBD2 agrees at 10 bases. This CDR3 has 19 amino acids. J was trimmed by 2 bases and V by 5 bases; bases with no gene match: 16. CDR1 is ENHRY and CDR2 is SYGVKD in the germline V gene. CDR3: CAISFQRGGLGVNTDTQYF. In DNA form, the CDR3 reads TGTGCCATCAGTTTCCAGCGGGGGGGCCTTGGGGTTAACACAGATACGCAGTATTTT.

This CDR3 is CASSFEPRGNYGYTF. The CDR3 nucleotides are TGTGCCAGCAGCTTTGAGCCCAGGGGAAACTATGGCTACACCTTC. This chain connects TRBV7-8 to TRBJ1-2; D is possibly TRBD1 (6 bases). The V end was cut by 3 bases, the J end by 2 bases, with 13 bases between. Germline V gene sequence: CDR1 SGHVS, CDR2 FQNEAQ. There are 15 residues in the CDR3.

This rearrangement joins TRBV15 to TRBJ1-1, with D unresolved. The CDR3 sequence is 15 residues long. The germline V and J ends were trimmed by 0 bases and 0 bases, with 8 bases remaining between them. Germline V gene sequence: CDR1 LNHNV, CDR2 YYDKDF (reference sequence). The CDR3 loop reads CATSRDRLMNTEAFF. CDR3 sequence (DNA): TGTGCCACCAGCAGAGATCGGCTCATGAACACTGAAGCTTTCTTT.

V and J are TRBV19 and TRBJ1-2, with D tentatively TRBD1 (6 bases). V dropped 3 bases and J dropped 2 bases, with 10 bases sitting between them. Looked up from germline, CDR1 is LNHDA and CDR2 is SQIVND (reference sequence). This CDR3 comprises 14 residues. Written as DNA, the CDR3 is TGTGCCAGTAGTATTACGGGGGCGAACTATGGCTACACCTTC. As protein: CASSITGANYGYTF.

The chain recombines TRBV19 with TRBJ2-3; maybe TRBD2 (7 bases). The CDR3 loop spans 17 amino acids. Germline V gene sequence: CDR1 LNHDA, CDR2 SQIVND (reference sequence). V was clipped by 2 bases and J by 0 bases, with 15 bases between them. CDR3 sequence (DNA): TGTGCCAGTAGTATATACCCGGGGGGCCCGAGCACAGATACGCAGTATTTT. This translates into CASSIYPGGPSTDTQYF.

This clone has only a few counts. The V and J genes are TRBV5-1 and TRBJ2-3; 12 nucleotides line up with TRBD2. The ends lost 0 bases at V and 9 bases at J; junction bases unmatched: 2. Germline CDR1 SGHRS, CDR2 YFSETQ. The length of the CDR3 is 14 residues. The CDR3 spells CASSLGLAGDTQYF. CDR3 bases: TGCGCCAGCAGCTTGGGACTAGCGGGGGACACGCAGTATTTT. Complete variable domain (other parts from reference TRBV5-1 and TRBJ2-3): KAGVTQTPRYLIKTRGQQVTLSCSPISGHRSVSWYQQTPGQGLQFLFEYFSETQRNKGNFPGRFSGRQFSNSRSEMNVSTLELGDSALYLCASSLGLAGDTQYFGPGTRLTVL.

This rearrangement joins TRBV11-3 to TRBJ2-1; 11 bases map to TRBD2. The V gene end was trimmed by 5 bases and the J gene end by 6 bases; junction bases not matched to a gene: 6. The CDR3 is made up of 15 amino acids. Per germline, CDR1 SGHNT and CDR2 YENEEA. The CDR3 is CASSMGLAASNEQFF. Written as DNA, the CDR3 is TGTGCCAGCAGCATGGGACTAGCGGCTAGCAATGAGCAGTTCTTC.

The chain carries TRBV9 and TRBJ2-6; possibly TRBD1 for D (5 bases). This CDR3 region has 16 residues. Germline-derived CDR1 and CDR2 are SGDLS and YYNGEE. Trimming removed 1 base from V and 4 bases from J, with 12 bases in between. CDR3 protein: CASSVRGGFGANVLTF. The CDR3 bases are TGTGCCAGCAGCGTAAGGGGTGGCTTCGGGGCCAACGTCCTGACTTTC.

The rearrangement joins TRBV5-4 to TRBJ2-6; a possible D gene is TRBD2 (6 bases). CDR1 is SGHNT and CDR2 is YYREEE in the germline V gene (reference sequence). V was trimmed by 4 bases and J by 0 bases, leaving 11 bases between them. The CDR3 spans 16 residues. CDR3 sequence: CASSGGSYSGANVLTF. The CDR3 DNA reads TGTGCCAGCAGCGGAGGGTCATACTCTGGGGCCAACGTCCTGACTTTC. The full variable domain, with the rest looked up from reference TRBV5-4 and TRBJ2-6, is ETGVTQSPTHLIKTRGQQVTLRCSSQSGHNTVSWYQQALGQGPQFIFQYYREEENGRGNFPPRFSGLQFPNYSSELNVNALELDDSALYLCASSGGSYSGANVLTFGAGSRLTVL.

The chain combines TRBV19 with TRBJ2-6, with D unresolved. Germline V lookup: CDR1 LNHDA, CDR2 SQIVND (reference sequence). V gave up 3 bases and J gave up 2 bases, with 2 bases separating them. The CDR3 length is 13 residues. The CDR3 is CASSIAGANVLTF. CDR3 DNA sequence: TGTGCCAGTAGTATTGCTGGGGCCAACGTCCTGACTTTC. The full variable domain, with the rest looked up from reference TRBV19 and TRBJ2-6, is DGGITQSPKYLFRKEGQNVTLSCEQNLNHDAMYWYRQDPGQGLRLIYYSQIVNDFQKGDIAEGYSVSREKKESFPLTVTSAQKNPTAFYLCASSIAGANVLTFGAGSRLTVL.

CDR3 nucleotides: TGTGCCATCAGTCACACAGGGGGTGAAAAACTGTTTTTT. It is translated as CAISHTGGEKLFF. This rearrangement joins TRBV10-3 to TRBJ1-4; 8 bases match TRBD1. This CDR3 region has 13 residues. V gave up 5 bases and J gave up 7 bases; unmatched junction bases: 3. Germline V CDR1 and CDR2: ENHRY, SYGVKD.

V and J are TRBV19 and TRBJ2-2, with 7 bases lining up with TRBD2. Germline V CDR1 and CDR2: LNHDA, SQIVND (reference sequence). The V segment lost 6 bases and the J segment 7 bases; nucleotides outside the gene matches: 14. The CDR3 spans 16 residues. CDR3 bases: TGTGCCAGTAGAACACGTCCGGGGGGTGTGGGCGGGGAGCTGTTTTTT. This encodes CASRTRPGGVGGELFF.

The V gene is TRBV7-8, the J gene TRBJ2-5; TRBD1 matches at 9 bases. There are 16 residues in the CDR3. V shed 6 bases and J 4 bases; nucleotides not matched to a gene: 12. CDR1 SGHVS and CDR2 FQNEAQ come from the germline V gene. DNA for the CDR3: TGTGCCAGCAGACATCATCCGGGACAGGGAGGAGAGACCCAGTACTTC. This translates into CASRHHPGQGGETQYF.

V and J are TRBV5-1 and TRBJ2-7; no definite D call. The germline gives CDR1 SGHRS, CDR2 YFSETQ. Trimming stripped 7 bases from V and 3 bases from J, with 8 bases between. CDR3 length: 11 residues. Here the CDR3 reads CASDNIYEQYF. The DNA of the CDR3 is TGCGCCAGCGACAATATCTACGAGCAGTACTTC.

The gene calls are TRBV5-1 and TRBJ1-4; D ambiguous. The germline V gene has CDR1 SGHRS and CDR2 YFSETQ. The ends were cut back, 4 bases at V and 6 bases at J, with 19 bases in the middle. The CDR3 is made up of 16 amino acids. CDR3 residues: CASSPSGGSPYEKLFF. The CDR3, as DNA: TGCGCCAGCAGCCCTTCCGGAGGCAGCCCTTATGAAAAACTGTTTTTT. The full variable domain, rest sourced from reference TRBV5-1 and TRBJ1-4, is KAGVTQTPRYLIKTRGQQVTLSCSPISGHRSVSWYQQTPGQGLQFLFEYFSETQRNKGNFPGRFSGRQFSNSRSEMNVSTLELGDSALYLCASSPSGGSPYEKLFFGSGTQLSVL.

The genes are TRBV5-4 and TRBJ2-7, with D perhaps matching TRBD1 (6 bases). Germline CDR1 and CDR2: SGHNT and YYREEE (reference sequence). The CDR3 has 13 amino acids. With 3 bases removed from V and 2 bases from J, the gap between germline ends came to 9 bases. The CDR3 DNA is TGTGCCAGCAGCTACGGACAGACCTACGAGCAGTACTTC. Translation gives CASSYGQTYEQYF.

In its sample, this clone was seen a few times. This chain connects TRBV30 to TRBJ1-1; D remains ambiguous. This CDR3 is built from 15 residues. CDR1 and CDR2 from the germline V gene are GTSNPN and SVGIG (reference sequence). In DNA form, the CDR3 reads TGTGCAGTACGCTCAAGGGTGAAGGTTAACACTGAAGCTTTCTTT. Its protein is CAVRSRVKVNTEAFF.

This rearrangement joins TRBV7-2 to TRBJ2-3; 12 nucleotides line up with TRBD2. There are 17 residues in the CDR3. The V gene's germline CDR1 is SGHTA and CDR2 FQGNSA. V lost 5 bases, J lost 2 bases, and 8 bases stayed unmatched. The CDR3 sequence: CASSLTRLAGVTDTQYF. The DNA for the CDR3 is TGTGCCAGCAGCCTAACCCGACTAGCGGGGGTCACAGATACGCAGTATTTT.

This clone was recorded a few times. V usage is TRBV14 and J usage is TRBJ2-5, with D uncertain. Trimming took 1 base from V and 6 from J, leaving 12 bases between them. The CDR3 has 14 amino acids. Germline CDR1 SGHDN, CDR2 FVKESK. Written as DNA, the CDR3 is TGTGCCAGCAGCCAAGCGGTCGCGCGGCAGACCCAGTACTTC. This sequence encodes CASSQAVARQTQYF.

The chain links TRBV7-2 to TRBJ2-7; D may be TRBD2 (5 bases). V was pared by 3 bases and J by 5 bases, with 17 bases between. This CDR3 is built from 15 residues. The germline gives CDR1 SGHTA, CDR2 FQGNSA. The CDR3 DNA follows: TGTGCCAGCAGCTTGCAATCAACCGGGGTAAACGAGCAGTACTTC. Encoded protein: CASSLQSTGVNEQYF.

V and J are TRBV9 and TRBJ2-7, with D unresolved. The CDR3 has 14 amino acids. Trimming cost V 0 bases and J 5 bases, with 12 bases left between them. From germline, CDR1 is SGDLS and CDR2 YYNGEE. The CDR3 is CASSVAGQQDEQYF. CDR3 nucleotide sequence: TGTGCCAGCAGCGTAGCGGGTCAGCAAGACGAGCAGTACTTC. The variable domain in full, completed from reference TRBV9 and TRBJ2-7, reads DSGVTQTPKHLITATGQRVTLRCSPRSGDLSVYWYQQSLDQGLQFLIQYYNGEERAKGNILERFSAQQFPDLHSELNLSSLELGDSALYFCASSVAGQQDEQYFGPGTRLTVT.